This T cell receptor (beta chain) was captured in a study of memory CD4+ T cells and cytomegalovirus serostatus. Sequencing was performed with immunoSEQ multiplex PCR; in TCRdb, only in-frame clones are kept and a portion is missing. The sample lists tens of thousands of clones, 82% occurring once. This clone was observed a handful of times. This CDR3 comprises 15 residues. In germline, CDR1 is MNHNY, CDR2 SVGAGI (reference sequence). The V and J ends lost 2 bases and 4 bases respectively, with 12 bases between them. The sort gate was single viable CD3+CD4+CD8-CD45RO+ cells for memory CD4+ T cells. The sequenced material came from memory CD4+ T cells from blood. The clonotype originates from an adult in good health and CMV-seronegative. The chain employs TRBV6-6 and TRBJ2-1; possibly TRBD2 for D (6 bases). CDR3 sequence reads: CASSYGGTFYNEQFF. The CDR3, as DNA: TGTGCCAGCAGTTACGGTGGGACTTTTTACAATGAGCAGTTCTTC.